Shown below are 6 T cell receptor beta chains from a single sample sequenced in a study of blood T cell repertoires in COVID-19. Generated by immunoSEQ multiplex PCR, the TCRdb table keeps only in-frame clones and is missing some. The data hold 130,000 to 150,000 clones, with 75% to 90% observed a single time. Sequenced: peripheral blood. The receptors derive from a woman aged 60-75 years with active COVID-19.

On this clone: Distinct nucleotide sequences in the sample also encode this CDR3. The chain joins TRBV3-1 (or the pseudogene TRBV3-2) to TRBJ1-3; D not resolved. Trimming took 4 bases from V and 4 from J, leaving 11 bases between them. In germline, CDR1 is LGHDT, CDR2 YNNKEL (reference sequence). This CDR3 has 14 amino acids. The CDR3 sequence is CASSRGGSGNTIYF. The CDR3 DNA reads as TGTGCCAGCAGCCGAGGAGGGAGCGGAAACACCATATATTTT.

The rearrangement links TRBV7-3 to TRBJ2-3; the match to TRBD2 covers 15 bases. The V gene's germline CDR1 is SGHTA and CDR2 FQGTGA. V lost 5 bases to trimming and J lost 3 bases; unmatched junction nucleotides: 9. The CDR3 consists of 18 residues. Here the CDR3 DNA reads TGTGCCAGCAGCCCCCAACCCGGACTAGCGGGAGGGACAGATACGCAGTATTTT. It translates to CASSPQPGLAGGTDTQYF. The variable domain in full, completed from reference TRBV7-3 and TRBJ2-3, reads GAGVSQTPSNKVTEKGKYVELRCDPISGHTALYWYRQSLGQGPEFLIYFQGTGAADDSGLPNDRFFAVRPEGSVSTLKIQRTERGDSAVYLCASSPQPGLAGGTDTQYFGPGTRLTVL.

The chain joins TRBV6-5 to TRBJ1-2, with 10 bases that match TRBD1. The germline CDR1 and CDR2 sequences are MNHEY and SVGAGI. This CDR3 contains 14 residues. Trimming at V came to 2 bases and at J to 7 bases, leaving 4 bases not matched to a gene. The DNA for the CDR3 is TGTGCCAGCAGTTACAGAGGACAGGGGGGTGGCTACACCTTC. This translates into CASSYRGQGGGYTF.

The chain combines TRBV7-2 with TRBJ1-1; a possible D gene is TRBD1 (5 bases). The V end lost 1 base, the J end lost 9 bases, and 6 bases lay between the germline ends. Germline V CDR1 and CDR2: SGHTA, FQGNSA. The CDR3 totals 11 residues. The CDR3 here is CASSLVGQAFF. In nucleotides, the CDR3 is TGTGCCAGCAGCTTAGTGGGGCAAGCTTTCTTT.

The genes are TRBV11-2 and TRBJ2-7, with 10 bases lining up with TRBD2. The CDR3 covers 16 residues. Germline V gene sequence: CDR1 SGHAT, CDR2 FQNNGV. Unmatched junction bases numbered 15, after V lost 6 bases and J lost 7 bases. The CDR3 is CASREWASGRTGEQYF. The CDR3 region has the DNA TGTGCCAGCAGAGAATGGGCTAGCGGGAGAACTGGGGAGCAGTACTTC.

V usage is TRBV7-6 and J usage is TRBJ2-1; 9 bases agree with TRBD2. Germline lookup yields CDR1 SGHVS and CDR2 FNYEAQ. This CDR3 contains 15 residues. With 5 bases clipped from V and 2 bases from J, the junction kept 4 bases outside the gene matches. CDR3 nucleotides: TGTGCCAGCAGCCCTAGCGGGGTCCCCTACAATGAGCAGTTCTTC. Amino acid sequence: CASSPSGVPYNEQFF.